The 2 T cell receptor beta chains below were found in one sample sequenced in a study of OX40 agonist ivuxolimab in advanced cancers. Profiling relied on immunoSEQ multiplex PCR, and the TCRdb table lists in-frame clones only, not all of them. The sample lists about 41,000 clones; around 87% were seen once. Material: CD4+ or CD8+ T cells sorted from blood, obtained in a trial of the OX40 agonist ivuxolimab. Receptors were obtained from an adult with an advanced solid tumor such as melanoma, head and neck, liver or kidney cancer.

This clone was recorded once. J is TRBJ1-1 and V is TRBV6-1; maybe TRBD1 (5 bases). V lost 6 bases and J 8 bases, leaving 13 bases between the germline ends. The CDR3 is made up of 12 amino acids. Germline V gene lookup returns CDR1 MNHNS and CDR2 SASEGT. The CDR3 loop reads CASRHRREEAFF. The CDR3 nucleotides read TGTGCCAGCAGGCACAGGAGAGAGGAAGCTTTCTTT.

The rearrangement uses TRBV5-4 and TRBJ2-1; either TRBD1 or TRBD2 may fit D (6 bases each). The germline V gene encodes CDR1 SGHNT and CDR2 YYREEE (reference sequence). The CDR3 is 15 residues long. V lost 4 bases, J lost 0 bases, and 11 bases lay in between. Written as DNA, the CDR3 is TGTGCCAGCAGCCAGGGGACTCGCTCCTACAATGAGCAGTTCTTC. It specifies CASSQGTRSYNEQFF.